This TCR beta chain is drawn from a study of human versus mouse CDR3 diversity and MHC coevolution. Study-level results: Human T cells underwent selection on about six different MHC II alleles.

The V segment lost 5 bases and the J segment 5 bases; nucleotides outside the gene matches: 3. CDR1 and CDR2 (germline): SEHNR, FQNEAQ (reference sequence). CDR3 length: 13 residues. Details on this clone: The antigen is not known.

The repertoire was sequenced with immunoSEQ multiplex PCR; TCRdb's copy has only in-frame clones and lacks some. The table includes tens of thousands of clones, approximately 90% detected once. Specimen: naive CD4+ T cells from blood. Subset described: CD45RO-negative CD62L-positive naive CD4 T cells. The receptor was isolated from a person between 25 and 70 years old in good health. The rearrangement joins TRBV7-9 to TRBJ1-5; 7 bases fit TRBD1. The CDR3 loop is CASSQTGYQPQHF. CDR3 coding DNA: TGTGCCAGCAGCCAGACAGGGTATCAGCCCCAGCATTTT.